One sample yielded the 21 T cell receptor beta chains listed below, sequenced in a study of tumor-infiltrating lymphocytes in primary liver carcinoma. TCR beta cDNA came from 400 to 500 ng total RNA, primed with a constant-region primer. Three nested multiplex PCR rounds of slightly modified ARM-PCR generated TCR beta libraries. Investigators reported that the first two PCR rounds, at around 10 cycles each, used TRBV1-TRBV30 forward primers with a C-beta reverse primer. TCRdb used MiXCR to reprocess the multiplex PCR reads, holding one entry per CDR3 protein. The profile shows 150,000 to 200,000 distinct CDR3 sequences, roughly 80% of them singletons. The roughly 19-32 mg bulk tissue piece was not sorted before simultaneous RNA and DNA extraction. Sequencing used tumor tissue from primary liver carcinoma. These receptors were taken from a man in his forties with primary liver carcinoma and hepatitis B virus infection.

This clonotype showed up just a few times. It may be a read error: a sequence one base away is much more abundant. The chain recombines TRBV6-5 with TRBJ2-7, with D perhaps matching TRBD2 (7 bases). The germline V gene encodes CDR1 MNHEY and CDR2 SVGAGI. This CDR3 comprises 15 residues. Here the CDR3 reads CVSSLGGLGTYEQYF. The CDR3 DNA is TGTGTCAGCAGCCTGGGGGGGCTCGGTACCTACGAGCAGTACTTC.

There are a few counts of this clonotype. This may come from a read error, since a much larger clone is one base off. The V gene is TRBV14, the J gene TRBJ1-2; 8 bases agree with TRBD1. The germline V gene has CDR1 SGHDN and CDR2 FVKESK. The CDR3 is 14 amino acids. DNA of the CDR3: TGTGTCAGCAGCCAAGTAGACAGGGGAAGAGGCTACACCTTC. This sequence encodes CVSSQVDRGRGYTF.

This rearrangement joins TRBV7-6 to TRBJ1-4, with TRBD1 matching 8 bases. CDR1 is SGHVS, CDR2 FNYEAQ, per germline. This CDR3 contains 17 residues. The trim removed 5 bases at V and 12 bases at J, leaving 20 bases unmatched. The CDR3 protein is CASSQLPGQASNMELFF. For the CDR3, the DNA is TGTGCCAGCAGCCAACTACCGGGACAGGCGTCTAATATGGAACTGTTTTTT.

On this clonotype itself: Since a much larger clone is just one base distant, this may be a read error. This chain links TRBV29-1 with TRBJ2-5; a possible D gene is TRBD1 (6 bases). This CDR3 is built from 12 residues. V was clipped by 7 bases and J by 3 bases, with 12 bases between them. CDR1 is SQVTM, CDR2 ANQGSEA, per germline. The DNA for the CDR3 is TGCAGCGGTAATCAGGGGAAAGAGACCCAGTACTTC. The encoded protein is CSGNQGKETQYF.

Comments on this clonotype: No conserved phenylalanine or tryptophan is present at the end of the CDR3, so a read error is the likely explanation. The chain combines TRBV5-4 with TRBJ2-2; weak D call: TRBD2 (6 bases). Per germline, CDR1 SGHNT and CDR2 YYREEE (reference sequence). The CDR3 has 16 amino acids. The CDR3 region is CAGSLGGSGRTGELFI. CDR3 in DNA: TGTGCCGGCAGCTTGGGAGGTAGCGGAAGGACCGGGGAGCTGTTTATT.

A remark on this clonotype: No conserved phenylalanine or tryptophan ends this CDR3, so it is likely a read error. The chain recombines TRBV6-2 or TRBV6-3 with TRBJ2-7; D may be TRBD2 (6 bases). CDR3 length equals 14 residues. Looked up from germline, CDR1 is MNHEY and CDR2 is SVGEGT. Written as DNA, the CDR3 is TGTGCCAGCAGCCTCCGGGACTGGGCCCACGATCAGTACTCC. This translates into CASSLRDWAHDQYS.

Details on this clonotype: The conserved phenylalanine or tryptophan normally closing the CDR3 is absent here, so this likely arose from a read error. V gene TRBV5-1 combines with J gene TRBJ2-3; D possibly corresponds to TRBD1 (5 bases). The CDR3 is 14 residues long. V was shortened by 2 bases and J by 2 bases, with 9 bases between the two germline ends. CDR1 is SGHRS, CDR2 YFSETQ, per germline. CDR3 DNA sequence: TGCGCCAGCAGCTTAGGACACAACACAGATACGCAGTATTGT. As protein: CASSLGHNTDTQYC.

In this sample, this clonotype turned up once. The conserved phenylalanine or tryptophan is not found at the CDR3 terminus, so this likely reflects a read error. V gene TRBV5-1 combines with J gene TRBJ1-5; possible D gene TRBD1, 6 bases. The CDR3 spans 13 residues. V dropped 4 bases and J dropped 3 bases, with 8 bases sitting between them. Germline loops: CDR1 SGHRS, CDR2 YFSETQ. The CDR3 DNA reads as TGCGCCAGCAGCGCAGGGGACAATCAGCCCCAGCATTTA. Translation gives CASSAGDNQPQHL.

This clonotype was observed a few times. J is TRBJ1-6 and V is TRBV9, with D perhaps TRBD1 (5 bases). V was pared by 3 bases and J by 5 bases, with 9 bases between. The CDR3 is made up of 14 amino acids. From germline, CDR1 is SGDLS and CDR2 YYNGEE. CDR3 in amino acids: CASSAGPHNSPLHF. The CDR3 DNA reads as TGTGCCAGCAGCGCGGGACCGCATAATTCACCCCTCCACTTT.

Regarding this clonotype: The junction and the germline gene differ at one end; a read error may be behind it. V is TRBV6-2 or TRBV6-3 and J is TRBJ2-7; 7 bases map to TRBD1. This CDR3 is 16 amino acids long. Looked up from germline, CDR1 is MNHEY and CDR2 is SVGEGT. The CDR3 sequence: CASNYSTQGNRYEQCF. The CDR3 DNA reads as TGTGCCAGCAATTACTCGACACAGGGGAATCGCTACGAGCAGTGCTTC.

On this clonotype: One junction end does not reproduce the germline sequence, and a read error may be involved. The chain uses TRBV6-1 and TRBJ2-7; 7 positions agree with TRBD2. This CDR3 is 15 amino acids long. CDR1 is MNHNS, CDR2 SASEGT, per germline. CDR3 region: CVSSVSTSRSYEQYF. DNA for the CDR3: TGTGTCAGCAGTGTCTCGACTAGCAGATCCTACGAGCAGTACTTC.

The genes are TRBV12-5 and TRBJ2-1; tentatively, D is TRBD1 (6 bases). Germline lookup yields CDR1 LGHNT and CDR2 FRNRAP. The CDR3 is 12 amino acids. CDR3 coding DNA: TGTCTTAGTGGTCTCCAAGGGGGTGAGCAGTTCTTC. It yields the protein CLSGLQGGEQFF.

This clonotype has just one count. This is likely a read error, given that the CDR3 carries no conserved phenylalanine or tryptophan at its end. The chain combines TRBV11-3 with TRBJ2-1; D is ambiguous. V lost 1 base and J 5 bases, leaving 9 bases between the germline ends. Per the germline V gene, CDR1 is SGHNT and CDR2 is YENEEA. This CDR3 contains 14 residues. The CDR3 region is CASSLGVSDNEQFL. The CDR3 coding sequence is TGTGCCAGCAGCTTAGGTGTCTCGGACAATGAGCAGTTCTTA.

Concerning this clonotype itself: A much larger clone is a single base away; this may be a read error. This chain connects TRBV7-9 to TRBJ1-2; D unclear. The V end lost 7 bases, the J end lost 1 base, and 13 bases lay between the germline ends. This CDR3 comprises 14 residues. CDR1 and CDR2 (germline): SEHNR, FQNEAQ (reference sequence). In DNA, the CDR3 is TGTGCCAGCACCCTCAGCTGGAGTAACTATGGCTACACCTTC. As protein: CASTLSWSNYGYTF.

This clonotype was counted only a few times. This CDR3 is missing its conserved last phenylalanine or tryptophan, likely due to a read error. The chain combines TRBV5-5 with TRBJ2-2; TRBD1 is a possible D gene (5 bases). In germline, CDR1 is SGHKS, CDR2 YYEKEE (reference sequence). V was clipped by 0 bases and J by 7 bases, with 10 bases between them. The CDR3 length is 14 residues. The CDR3 spells CASSLGGRGGELFL. In DNA form, the CDR3 reads TGTGCCAGCAGCTTGGGCGGAAGGGGCGGGGAGCTGTTTCTT.

A remark on this clonotype: Possible read error: a much larger clone is one base away. The V call is TRBV9, the J call TRBJ2-5, with 7 bases fitting TRBD2. Germline V gene data show CDR1 as SGDLS and CDR2 as YYNGEE. This CDR3 region has 15 residues. Trimming removed 9 bases from V and 1 base from J; junction bases left unmatched: 12. The CDR3 is CANTSSWGGQETQYF. The DNA for the CDR3 is TGTGCCAACACCAGTAGTTGGGGGGGCCAAGAGACCCAGTACTTC. Drawing the rest from reference TRBV9 and TRBJ2-5, the complete variable domain is DSGVTQTPKHLITATGQRVTLRCSPRSGDLSVYWYQQSLDQGLQFLIQYYNGEERAKGNILERFSAQQFPDLHSELNLSSLELGDSALYFCANTSSWGGQETQYFGPGTRLLVL.

This clonotype was picked up one time. Germline is not matched at one junction end, which may reflect a read error. The rearrangement uses TRBV11-1 and TRBJ2-7; perhaps TRBD2 as D (5 bases). Germline V CDR1 and CDR2: SGHAT, FQDESV (reference sequence). The length of the CDR3 is 17 residues. CDR3 in DNA: TGTGCCGGCAGCTTATGGCCGGCGGGTGTAAGCTCCTACGAGCAGTACTTC. It is translated as CAGSLWPAGVSSYEQYF.

In regard to this clonotype: Because it lacks the conserved phenylalanine or tryptophan at the end, this CDR3 is likely a read error. The CDR3 nucleotides are TGTGCCAGCAGCTTAGGCTTCGGAGATACGCAGTATTCT. This encodes CASSLGFGDTQYS. This chain links TRBV5-5 with TRBJ2-3; no definite D call. CDR1 SGHKS and CDR2 YYEKEE come from the germline V gene (reference sequence). The CDR3 loop spans 13 amino acids. Trimming took 2 bases from V and 5 from J, leaving 9 bases between them.

Comment on this clonotype: At one boundary the junction diverges from the germline segment, which might be a read error. J is TRBJ2-3 and V is TRBV11-2; the D gene is possibly TRBD2 (6 bases). From germline, CDR1 is SGHAT and CDR2 FQNNGV. The length of the CDR3 is 17 residues. The CDR3 protein is CASSLEPGETNTDTQYF. DNA for the CDR3: TGTGCCAGCAGTTTAGAACCGGGGGAGACTAACACAGATACGCAGTATTTT.

In this sample, this clonotype turned up a few times. A much larger clone differs by one base, so this may be a read error. Because it lacks the conserved phenylalanine or tryptophan at the end, this CDR3 is likely a read error. The genes are TRBV6-2 or TRBV6-3 and TRBJ2-7; possible D gene TRBD2, 6 bases. There are 15 residues in the CDR3. Germline CDR1 and CDR2: MNHEY and SVGEGT. V lost 4 bases to trimming and J lost 1 base, with 14 bases between them. CDR3 loop: CASSSWARESYEQYL. The CDR3 DNA sequence: TGTGCCAGCAGTTCGTGGGCGCGGGAATCCTACGAGCAGTACCTC.

The chain uses TRBV6-2 or TRBV6-3 and TRBJ2-2; D may be TRBD2 (6 bases). Trimming pared 1 base from V and 14 bases from J, leaving 17 bases between. Germline V lookup: CDR1 MNHEY, CDR2 SVGEGT. This CDR3 is 14 amino acids long. CDR3 sequence reads: CASSYLRKREKLFF. The DNA for the CDR3 is TGTGCCAGCAGTTACTTGAGGAAACGGGAGAAACTGTTTTTT.